Shown below are 29 T cell receptor beta chains from a single sample sequenced in a study of blood T cell repertoires in COVID-19. The repertoire was sequenced with immunoSEQ multiplex PCR; TCRdb's copy has only in-frame clones and lacks some. The sample holds 150,000 to 180,000 clones, roughly 80% seen once. The sequenced material came from peripheral blood. The receptors shown here come from a woman aged 55 to 70 with acute or convalescent COVID-19.

The chain joins TRBV7-9 to TRBJ1-1; D gene uncertain. The germline V gene encodes CDR1 SEHNR and CDR2 FQNEAQ (reference sequence). The CDR3 contains 15 residues. V lost 6 bases, J lost 0 bases, and 14 bases lay in between. CDR3 sequence: CASRISGSVNTEAFF. Written as DNA, the CDR3 is TGTGCCAGCAGAATCAGTGGTTCTGTGAACACTGAAGCTTTCTTT.

This chain connects TRBV5-1 to TRBJ2-7; 12 bases are a match to TRBD2. Germline V CDR1 and CDR2: SGHRS, YFSETQ. V was clipped by 5 bases and J by 2 bases; unmatched bases: 5. CDR3 length: 15 amino acids. CDR3 sequence: CASRSTSGGPYEQYF. The CDR3 bases are TGCGCCAGCAGGTCAACTAGCGGGGGGCCCTACGAGCAGTACTTC.

The V call is TRBV7-2, the J call TRBJ2-1; the D is unclear. V was trimmed by 5 bases and J by 3 bases, leaving 8 bases between them. The CDR3 length is 13 residues. Per the germline V gene, CDR1 is SGHTA and CDR2 is FQGNSA. The CDR3 reads CASSPNYYNEQFF. As DNA, the CDR3 is TGTGCCAGCAGCCCAAACTACTACAATGAGCAGTTCTTC. The whole variable domain, filled in from reference TRBV7-2 and TRBJ2-1, reads GAGVSQSPSNKVTEKGKDVELRCDPISGHTALYWYRQSLGQGLEFLIYFQGNSAPDKSGLPSDRFSAERTGGSVSTLTIQRTQQEDSAVYLCASSPNYYNEQFFGPGTRLTVL.

The gene calls are TRBV19 and TRBJ1-2; unclear D gene. The CDR3 is made up of 12 amino acids. V was trimmed by 6 bases and J by 3 bases, leaving 8 bases between them. Germline loops: CDR1 LNHDA, CDR2 SQIVND (reference sequence). CDR3 sequence (DNA): TGTGCCAGTAGGATATCGGACTATGGCTACACCTTC. It specifies CASRISDYGYTF.

CDR3 coding DNA: TGTGCCAGCACCCCCGGGACAGGGGGCCCCCGTGGAGGAGGCTACACCTTC. It is translated as CASTPGTGGPRGGGYTF. This chain links TRBV9 with TRBJ1-2; 12 bases map to TRBD1. CDR3 length: 17 residues. The V gene end was trimmed by 6 bases and the J gene end by 8 bases; junction bases not matched to a gene: 17. Per the germline V gene, CDR1 is SGDLS and CDR2 is YYNGEE.

The V gene is TRBV5-1, the J gene TRBJ2-7; 7 positions agree with TRBD2. The CDR3 totals 14 residues. Germline V lookup: CDR1 SGHRS, CDR2 YFSETQ. V gave up 4 bases and J gave up 1 base; unmatched junction bases: 5. CDR3 nucleotide sequence: TGCGCCAGCAGCCAGGGAGGGTCTTCCTACGAGCAGTACTTC. Encoded protein: CASSQGGSSYEQYF.

The count of this clone is one. This sequence joins TRBV4-2 and TRBJ2-1; possible D gene TRBD2, 5 bases. The germline V gene encodes CDR1 LGHNA and CDR2 YNFKEQ. There are 16 residues in the CDR3. V lost 0 bases to trimming and J lost 4 bases, with 13 bases between them. The CDR3 loop is CASSQDAAGVYNEQFF. The CDR3 DNA sequence: TGTGCCAGCAGCCAAGATGCGGCCGGGGTGTACAATGAGCAGTTCTTC.

The rearrangement joins TRBV5-1 to TRBJ2-2; 7 bases are a match to TRBD1. Germline loops: CDR1 SGHRS, CDR2 YFSETQ. After removal of 4 bases from V and 10 bases from J, the junction contained 16 bases not matched to a gene. The CDR3 is 16 amino acids. The CDR3 DNA reads TGCGCCAGCAGCCCCCTAGGGACAGCGGCTACACCGGAGCTGTTTTTT. Translating it yields CASSPLGTAATPELFF.

This rearrangement joins TRBV30 to TRBJ2-3; D possibly corresponds to TRBD2 (6 bases). The CDR3 is made up of 12 amino acids. Germline V gene lookup returns CDR1 GTSNPN and CDR2 SVGIG (reference sequence). The germline V and J ends were trimmed by 5 bases and 4 bases, with 10 bases remaining between them. The DNA of the CDR3 is TGTGCCTGGGAACTAGCTGCAGATACGCAGTATTTT. As protein: CAWELAADTQYF.

The chain recombines TRBV5-6 with TRBJ2-1, with D perhaps matching TRBD2 (7 bases). CDR3 length equals 16 residues. V lost 7 bases and J 1 base, leaving 18 bases between the germline ends. Germline loops: CDR1 SGHDT, CDR2 YYEEEE. In DNA, the CDR3 is TGTGCCAGCTCCTGGGAGGGGGATCGGTCCTACAATGAGCAGTTCTTC. Translation: CASSWEGDRSYNEQFF.

The chain has TRBV7-3 and TRBJ1-2; D possibly corresponds to TRBD1 (5 bases). Germline V gene lookup returns CDR1 SGHTA and CDR2 FQGTGA. The CDR3 loop spans 15 amino acids. Trimming removed 2 bases from V and 4 bases from J, with 14 bases in between. The CDR3 loop is CASSLQGSAIYGYTF. In DNA, the CDR3 is TGTGCCAGCAGCTTACAGGGCTCAGCCATCTATGGCTACACCTTC.

The V gene is TRBV19, the J gene TRBJ2-1; 10 nucleotides agree with TRBD2. After removal of 10 bases from V and 6 bases from J, the junction contained 9 bases not matched to a gene. This CDR3 has 14 residues. Germline V gene sequence: CDR1 LNHDA, CDR2 SQIVND (reference sequence). CDR3 bases: TGTGCCATCTCGAGCGGGGGGGCCCCCAATGAGCAGTTCTTC. Translating gives CAISSGGAPNEQFF.

The genes are TRBV5-1 and TRBJ1-5, with a tentative D call TRBD1 (5 bases). Germline V CDR1 and CDR2: SGHRS, YFSETQ. Trimming pared 4 bases from V and 7 bases from J, leaving 18 bases between. CDR3 length equals 15 residues. The CDR3 region is CASSPSGEGRQPQHF. The DNA for the CDR3 is TGCGCCAGCAGCCCTAGCGGGGAGGGGCGACAGCCCCAGCATTTT.

Only a few counts were recorded for this clone. The chain uses TRBV5-6 and TRBJ2-1, with a tentative D call TRBD1 (6 bases). The V end was cut by 0 bases, the J end by 5 bases, with 15 bases between. The CDR3 runs 16 residues. The germline CDR1 and CDR2 sequences are SGHDT and YYEEEE. The CDR3 reads CASSLVRDIRNNEQFF. In DNA form, the CDR3 reads TGTGCCAGCAGCTTGGTTCGGGACATAAGAAACAATGAGCAGTTCTTC. Supplemented by reference TRBV5-6 and TRBJ2-1, the full variable domain reads DAGVTQSPTHLIKTRGQQVTLRCSPKSGHDTVSWYQQALGQGPQFIFQYYEEEERQRGNFPDRFSGHQFPNYSSELNVNALLLGDSALYLCASSLVRDIRNNEQFFGPGTRLTVL.

The chain links TRBV7-6 to TRBJ2-3, with 9 bases aligning to TRBD2. CDR3 length: 15 residues. CDR1 SGHVS and CDR2 FNYEAQ come from the germline V gene. V lost 5 bases and J lost 1; bases outside the gene matches: 4. The CDR3 loop reads CASSPSGGRTDTQYF. In nucleotides, the CDR3 is TGTGCCAGCAGCCCAAGCGGGGGGCGCACAGATACGCAGTATTTT.

This chain connects TRBV20-1 to TRBJ2-1; 9 bases map to TRBD2. In germline, CDR1 is DFQATT, CDR2 SNEGSKA (reference sequence). The CDR3 is made up of 15 amino acids. V lost 3 bases to trimming and J lost 8 bases; unmatched junction nucleotides: 11. CDR3: CSASEWSGGIHEQFF. The CDR3 nucleotides are TGCAGTGCTAGTGAGTGGAGCGGGGGGATACATGAGCAGTTCTTC.

This clone has just a few counts. The V gene is TRBV3-1 (or the pseudogene TRBV3-2), the J gene TRBJ1-1; D call uncertain. Germline V gene sequence: CDR1 LGHDT, CDR2 YNNKEL (reference sequence). V was shortened by 6 bases and J by 0 bases, with 11 bases between the two germline ends. The CDR3 is 14 amino acids. The CDR3 loop is CASRRKAVNTEAFF. The CDR3 nucleotides are TGTGCCAGCAGACGTAAGGCGGTGAACACTGAAGCTTTCTTT.

The V and J genes are TRBV2 and TRBJ1-2; the match to TRBD1 covers 9 bases. The germline CDR1 and CDR2 sequences are SNHLY and FYNNEI. The length of the CDR3 is 13 residues. J lost 7 bases, V lost 2 bases, and 2 bases had no gene match. The CDR3, as DNA: TGTGCCAGCAGTGAAACAGGGGGCAGTGGCTACACCTTC. It yields the protein CASSETGGSGYTF.

The V call is TRBV30, the J call TRBJ2-3, with 9 bases lining up with TRBD1. The germline V gene has CDR1 GTSNPN and CDR2 SVGIG (reference sequence). This CDR3 is 14 amino acids long. DNA for the CDR3: TGTGCTTCCGGGGACAGGGTGGGGGCAGATACGCAGTATTTT. It yields the protein CASGDRVGADTQYF.

This clone was found a few times. The gene calls are TRBV7-9 and TRBJ1-2; 11 nucleotides line up with TRBD1. The germline CDR1 and CDR2 sequences are SEHNR and FQNEAQ (reference sequence). V was pared by 4 bases and J by 8 bases, with 6 bases of the junction left unmatched. This CDR3 region has 14 residues. The CDR3 DNA reads as TGTGCCAGCAGCTACGGACAGGGGGCTTGGGGCTACACCTTC. Its translation: CASSYGQGAWGYTF.

The rearrangement uses TRBV19 and TRBJ1-1, with TRBD1 matching 8 bases. This CDR3 comprises 14 residues. The junction had 9 bases not matched to a gene; V was cut back by 6 bases and J by 6 bases. Germline CDR1 reads LNHDA; CDR2 reads SQIVND (reference sequence). CDR3 coding DNA: TGTGCCAGTAGCTCCTCTGACAGGGGACCTGAAGCTTTCTTT. Amino acid sequence: CASSSSDRGPEAFF.

The chain employs TRBV6-5 and TRBJ2-7; a possible D gene is TRBD1 (5 bases). This CDR3 is 13 amino acids long. Germline loops: CDR1 MNHEY, CDR2 SVGAGI. V was trimmed by 5 bases and J by 1 base, leaving 9 bases between them. CDR3 nucleotide sequence: TGTGCCAGCAGTCCCAGGGCTTCCTACGAGCAGTACGTC. Translating it yields CASSPRASYEQYV.

The chain has TRBV7-8 and TRBJ2-1; 12 bases are shared with TRBD2. Germline trimming cut 5 bases from V and 4 bases from J; bases unmatched to any gene: 9. Germline V gene sequence: CDR1 SGHVS, CDR2 FQNEAQ. This CDR3 comprises 17 residues. CDR3 region: CASSRQLAGGLYNEQFF. In nucleotides, the CDR3 is TGTGCCAGCAGCAGACAACTAGCGGGGGGTCTGTACAATGAGCAGTTCTTC. The whole variable domain, filled in from reference TRBV7-8 and TRBJ2-1, reads GAGVSQSPRYKVAKRGQDVALRCDPISGHVSLFWYQQALGQGPEFLTYFQNEAQLDKSGLPSDRFFAERPEGSVSTLKIQRTQQEDSAVYLCASSRQLAGGLYNEQFFGPGTRLTVL.

Only a few counts were recorded for this clone. This CDR3 reads CASRAGVISNQPQHF. The CDR3 nucleotides are TGTGCCAGCAGGGCAGGGGTCATAAGCAATCAGCCCCAGCATTTT. J is TRBJ1-5 and V is TRBV27; a possible D gene is TRBD1 (6 bases). The CDR3 loop spans 15 amino acids. Germline values: CDR1 MNHEY, CDR2 SMNVEV (reference sequence). The V end lost 6 bases, the J end lost 1 base, and 13 bases lay between the germline ends.

This clone was found once. The rearrangement uses TRBV30 and TRBJ1-1; the D gene is possibly TRBD1 (6 bases). CDR3 length equals 12 residues. V lost 6 bases and J lost 6, with 14 bases in between. The germline CDR1 and CDR2 sequences are GTSNPN and SVGIG (reference sequence). CDR3 DNA: TGTGCCTGCCCGAGGGAGGGGGCTGAAGCTTTCTTT. Translation: CACPREGAEAFF.

The rearrangement links TRBV5-1 to TRBJ2-1, with 8 bases aligning to TRBD2. The CDR3 runs to 15 residues. Germline V CDR1 and CDR2: SGHRS, YFSETQ. The V segment lost 0 bases and the J segment 4 bases; nucleotides outside the gene matches: 3. In DNA, the CDR3 is TGCGCCAGCAGCTTGGGGAGCGGGGGTTACAATGAGCAGTTCTTC. Translated: CASSLGSGGYNEQFF.

This chain uses TRBV15 with TRBJ1-6; a weak D match, TRBD1 (6 bases). V was clipped by 1 base and J by 7 bases, with 8 bases between them. The CDR3 runs to 14 residues. Per the germline V gene, CDR1 is LNHNV and CDR2 is YYDKDF (reference sequence). This chain's CDR3 is CATSRVTGNSPLHF. The CDR3 DNA follows: TGTGCCACCAGCAGAGTTACAGGGAATTCACCCCTCCACTTT.

The genes are TRBV6-6 and TRBJ2-1; D is ambiguous. This CDR3 has 12 amino acids. Germline-derived CDR1 and CDR2 are MNHNY and SVGAGI (reference sequence). The germline V and J ends were trimmed by 8 bases and 4 bases, with 9 bases remaining between them. The CDR3 loop is CASGPVYNEQFF. The DNA for the CDR3 is TGTGCCAGCGGCCCAGTATACAATGAGCAGTTCTTC.

CDR3 sequence: CASSVGAGGARSSEKLFF. CDR3 bases: TGTGCCAGCAGCGTAGGTGCAGGGGGCGCGCGGTCGAGCGAAAAACTGTTTTTT. The J gene is TRBJ1-4, the V gene TRBV9; 8 nucleotides agree with TRBD1. Per the germline V gene, CDR1 is SGDLS and CDR2 is YYNGEE. V shed 0 bases and J 8 bases; nucleotides not matched to a gene: 15. The CDR3 totals 18 residues.